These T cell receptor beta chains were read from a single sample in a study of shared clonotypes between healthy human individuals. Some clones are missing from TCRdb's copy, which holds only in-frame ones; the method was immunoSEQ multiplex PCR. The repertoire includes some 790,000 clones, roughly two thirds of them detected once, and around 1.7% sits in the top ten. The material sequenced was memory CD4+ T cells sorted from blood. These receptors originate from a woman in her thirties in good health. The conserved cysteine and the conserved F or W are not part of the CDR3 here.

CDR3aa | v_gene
ASSLRDNSYEQY | TRBV5-5
ASSLSTVGTQY | TRBV27
ASSEVLPGGLVHEQF | TRBV10-2
ASTQISVLTSGPDTQY | TRBV5-1
ASSPQGMGAGNTIY | TRBV18
ASSLGGGRPYNEQF | TRBV5-1
ASSYEAGADNEQF | TRBV6-6
ASSGISLGSTEAF | TRBV2
ASKYDRVVTGELF | TRBV7-2
ASRNIQGTGANVLT | TRBV27
SVEVAGLPGDTQY | TRBV29-1
ASRRQNTEAF | TRBV2
ASSCGQVRSSSGNTIY | TRBV27
ASSYSGRPYNEQF | TRBV6-6
ASSLTGVSGQPQH | TRBV5-5
ASSGRPSNADTQY | TRBV2
ASSGRGEQY | TRBV6-4
ATSGRTYYEQY | TRBV6-6
ASSLGMSGNTIY | TRBV7-2
ASSPGTAGNTIY | TRBV18
AFRTGVTLGQF | TRBV30
AISANSQETQY | TRBV10-3
ASSSPGGAETQY | TRBV14
ASSPTRGSSSRDTQY | TRBV28
AISEGLRRGPQKPYEQY | TRBV10-3
ASSPGLQPQH | TRBV6-6
ASSPSTSGPQGSQY | TRBV23-1
ASSQVLAGGRTDTQY | TRBV14
ADRSDRKNGYT | TRBV30
ASSLVQELSYGYT | TRBV5-6
ASRVAGGYEQY | TRBV5-1
ASSPWGPQETQY | TRBV5-1
AWSKYTGEGQPQH | TRBV30
ASSTGTENQPQH | TRBV27
ASSQGPSAVRETQY | TRBV4-1
ASSPRAVGDGETQY | TRBV18
ASSPRTGNTGELF | TRBV5-1
ASSQTSGRTGNEQF | TRBV5-6
ASSKPSTDTQY | TRBV2
ASTRGQETQY | TRBV11-3
SAGSPGQP | TRBV20-1
ASSSFRDGYT | TRBV28
ASSYLTSGRRRTDTQY | TRBV5-1
ASRAPGGDGYT | TRBV7-9
ASSLTTTHTDTQY | TRBV5-1
ASSIPGSGYEQY | TRBV19
ASSRSVYEQY | TRBV6-1
ASSLQDYNEQF | TRBV7-3
ASSRNSGVSGANVLT | TRBV28
ASSPGREDEQY | TRBV18
ASSLRTSGRAGAEQY | TRBV11-2
ASSLTGTGGFEQY | TRBV14
ASSTGTFTGNTIY | TRBV11-3
ASSQEDRKETQY | TRBV4-1
ASSLGGRRTGELF | TRBV7-2
ASSKDREYEQY | TRBV6-1
ASSLAPGSGDWKAF | TRBV27
ASSLRTSGGLEY | TRBV7-8
ASSLGGKAF | TRBV5-1